A single sample is the source of the 32 T cell receptor beta chains below, sequenced in a study of neurological immune-mediated disorders. Using its own MiXCR run on the 5' RACE reads, TCRdb lists one record per CDR3 protein. This sample has some 70,000 distinct CDR3 sequences, with less than 5.5% found just once. Source material: PBMCs. The receptors derive from a man aged 30 to 45 with multiple sclerosis.

A few counts support this clonotype. The chain is built from TRBV7-2 and TRBJ1-3; D unclear. The V end was cut by 2 bases, the J end by 2 bases, with 10 bases between. The CDR3 consists of 15 residues. Germline-derived CDR1 and CDR2 are SGHTA and FQGNSA. The CDR3 coding sequence is TGTGCCAGCAGCTTATCTGACTTGACTGGAAACACCATATATTTT. This translates into CASSLSDLTGNTIYF.

This clonotype was observed at least ten times. The J gene is TRBJ1-1, the V gene TRBV7-6; D is ambiguous. Germline V CDR1 and CDR2: SGHVS, FNYEAQ. V lost 1 base and J lost 2, with 11 bases in between. The CDR3 extends over 15 amino acids. The CDR3, as DNA: TGTGCCAGCAGCTTAGAGGTTCCGGTTAACACTGAAGCTTTCTTT. Encoded protein: CASSLEVPVNTEAFF.

This clonotype was found a few times. This chain uses TRBV5-1 with TRBJ1-1; tentative D call: TRBD1 (6 bases). Germline V gene data show CDR1 as SGHRS and CDR2 as YFSETQ. The V and J ends lost 5 bases and 5 bases respectively, with 16 bases between them. This CDR3 comprises 14 residues. The CDR3 sequence is CASRRLQGRTEAFF. In DNA form, the CDR3 reads TGCGCCAGCAGGCGTCTACAGGGTAGGACTGAAGCTTTCTTT.

This clonotype was observed a few times. The chain joins TRBV5-1 to TRBJ1-2; D call uncertain. This CDR3 region has 14 residues. Trimming cost V 0 bases and J 8 bases, with 14 bases left between them. The germline V gene has CDR1 SGHRS and CDR2 YFSETQ. CDR3 nucleotides: TGCGCCAGCAGCTTGGACGAGGGTACGGGGGGCTACACCTTC. Its protein is CASSLDEGTGGYTF. The variable domain in full, with the rest retrieved from reference TRBV5-1 and TRBJ1-2, is KAGVTQTPRYLIKTRGQQVTLSCSPISGHRSVSWYQQTPGQGLQFLFEYFSETQRNKGNFPGRFSGRQFSNSRSEMNVSTLELGDSALYLCASSLDEGTGGYTFGSGTRLTVV.

This clonotype was observed a few times. The chain is built from TRBV18 and TRBJ1-4; 9 bases line up with TRBD1. V lost 6 bases to trimming and J lost 7 bases; unmatched junction nucleotides: 6. Germline CDR1 KGHSH, CDR2 LQKENI. The CDR3 totals 14 residues. The CDR3 DNA sequence: TGTGCCAGCTCTCCGACAGGGGGACGTGAAAAACTGTTTTTT. As protein: CASSPTGGREKLFF.

This clonotype has a handful of counts. The rearrangement joins TRBV5-1 to TRBJ1-1; 8 bases fit TRBD1. From germline, CDR1 is SGHRS and CDR2 YFSETQ. The junction had 8 bases not matched to a gene; V was cut back by 2 bases and J by 5 bases. CDR3 length: 15 amino acids. CDR3 nucleotide sequence: TGCGCCAGCAGCTTTGGACAGGGAGGGGGAACTGAAGCTTTCTTT. This codes for CASSFGQGGGTEAFF.

There are many counts of this clonotype. The rearrangement joins TRBV20-1 to TRBJ2-1; tentative D call: TRBD2 (7 bases). Germline CDR1 is DFQATT and CDR2 is SNEGSKA (reference sequence). This CDR3 is built from 15 residues. Trimming removed 5 bases from V and 4 bases from J, with 18 bases in between. CDR3 nucleotides: TGCAGTGCTCCTCGGGGGGCCAGGTTATACAATGAGCAGTTCTTC. Encoded protein: CSAPRGARLYNEQFF.

A remark on this clonotype: This clone may be a read error of a much larger clone one base away. V gene TRBV5-8 combines with J gene TRBJ1-6; D not certain. Germline V gene sequence: CDR1 SGHTS, CDR2 YDEGEE. The CDR3 extends over 14 amino acids. CDR3 residues: CASSPRTPLSPLNF. The CDR3 coding sequence is TGTGCCAGCAGCCCTCGAACACCTCTTTCACCCCTCAACTTT. Full variable domain (remainder filled in from reference TRBV5-8 and TRBJ1-6): EAGVTQSPTHLIKTRGQQATLRCSPISGHTSVYWYQQALGLGLQFLLWYDEGEERNRGNFPPRFSGRQFPNYSSELNVNALELEDSALYLCASSPRTPLSPLNFGNGTRLTVT.

This clonotype has a count of ten or more. The chain recombines TRBV5-1 with TRBJ1-2; D ambiguous. Germline V lookup: CDR1 SGHRS, CDR2 YFSETQ. The CDR3 is made up of 14 amino acids. Trimming removed 2 bases at V and 2 bases at J, with 10 bases between. CDR3 region: CASSFDPGNYGYTF. The DNA for the CDR3 is TGCGCCAGCAGCTTTGACCCGGGGAACTATGGCTACACCTTC.

Ten or more counts support this clonotype. The rearrangement links TRBV20-1 to TRBJ2-7; D uncertain. V was pared by 0 bases and J by 10 bases, with 13 bases between. The CDR3 has 12 amino acids. Germline V CDR1 and CDR2: DFQATT, SNEGSKA (reference sequence). CDR3 nucleotides: TGCAGTGCTAGAGATGGCGCGGTAGATCAGTACTTC. Amino acid sequence: CSARDGAVDQYF.

This clonotype came up many times. The rearrangement joins TRBV20-1 to TRBJ2-1; 9 nucleotides match TRBD2. The CDR3 covers 15 residues. With V trimmed by 6 bases and J by 8 bases, 14 bases remained unmatched. The germline V gene encodes CDR1 DFQATT and CDR2 SNEGSKA (reference sequence). Here the CDR3 reads CSAQGRAGGSDEQFF. CDR3 in DNA: TGCAGTGCCCAAGGGCGAGCGGGGGGATCCGATGAGCAGTTCTTC.

This clonotype was observed a few times. The DNA of the CDR3 is TGTGCCATCAGCACTCACTCAAAGGGGCAGCCCCAGCATTTT. This encodes CAISTHSKGQPQHF. V and J are TRBV10-3 and TRBJ1-5; tentatively, D is TRBD1 (5 bases). The V end lost 6 bases, the J end lost 7 bases, and 16 bases lay between the germline ends. This CDR3 has 14 residues. Germline V gives CDR1 ENHRY, CDR2 SYGVKD.

This clonotype was detected ten times or more. The chain links TRBV24-1 to TRBJ1-2, with D possibly matching TRBD1 (6 bases). This CDR3 contains 14 residues. Germline V gene sequence: CDR1 KGHDR, CDR2 SFDVKD. Trimming took 1 base from V and 7 from J, leaving 12 bases between them. CDR3 in amino acids: CATSDLSGAGGYTF. The CDR3 region has the DNA TGTGCCACCAGTGATTTATCGGGGGCGGGTGGCTACACCTTC.

This clonotype has just a few counts. This rearrangement joins TRBV6-5 to TRBJ1-2; possible D gene TRBD1, 5 bases. CDR3 size: 14 residues. Looked up from germline, CDR1 is MNHEY and CDR2 is SVGAGI. Trimming removed 7 bases from V and 8 bases from J, with 20 bases in between. Written as DNA, the CDR3 is TGTGCCAGCACCCGGACTTCGGCAGGGAACGGCTACACCTTC. Translating it yields CASTRTSAGNGYTF.

This clonotype has only a few counts. Relative to the germline gene, one junction end is altered; a read error may explain this. The chain couples TRBV20-1 to TRBJ1-6; TRBD1 agrees at 8 bases. Germline V lookup: CDR1 DFQATT, CDR2 SNEGSKA (reference sequence). This CDR3 has 14 residues. CDR3 residues: CSARDQGADSPLNF. The CDR3 DNA is TGCAGTGCTAGAGATCAGGGGGCCGATTCACCCCTCAACTTT.

This clonotype has at least ten counts. This chain joins TRBV6-2 or TRBV6-3 and TRBJ2-1; D may be TRBD2 (5 bases). V was trimmed by 5 bases and J by 7 bases, leaving 9 bases between them. The CDR3 consists of 12 residues. Germline CDR1 reads MNHEY; CDR2 reads SVGEGT. This CDR3 is CASSGLVNEQFF. CDR3 sequence (DNA): TGTGCCAGCAGTGGACTGGTGAATGAGCAGTTCTTC.

This clonotype was counted ten times or more. The J gene is TRBJ2-5, the V gene TRBV29-1; D not certain. CDR1 is SQVTM and CDR2 is ANQGSEA in the germline V gene. CDR3 size: 12 residues. With 0 bases removed from V and 7 bases from J, the gap between germline ends came to 9 bases. The CDR3 DNA sequence: TGCAGCGTTGAAGAAGGTCCGGGGACCCAGTACTTC. Translated, it gives CSVEEGPGTQYF.

This clonotype was seen at least ten times. V usage is TRBV4-1 and J usage is TRBJ1-5; 9 bases line up with TRBD1. Germline V gene sequence: CDR1 MGHRA, CDR2 YSYEKL. The CDR3 runs 15 residues. J lost 7 bases, V lost 2 bases, and 6 bases had no gene match. The CDR3 DNA reads as TGCGCCAGCAGCCAAAGACAGGGGGAAGGGCAGCCCCAGCATTTT. It codes for CASSQRQGEGQPQHF.

This clonotype was counted many times. The chain has TRBV5-1 and TRBJ1-1; D remains ambiguous. The germline V gene has CDR1 SGHRS and CDR2 YFSETQ. The CDR3 is 14 residues long. The V gene lost 5 bases and the J gene lost 3 bases, with 14 bases spanning the gap. CDR3 amino acids: CASRVGPVDTEAFF. CDR3 in DNA: TGCGCCAGCAGGGTAGGCCCTGTCGACACTGAAGCTTTCTTT. The complete variable domain, with remaining parts taken from reference TRBV5-1 and TRBJ1-1, reads KAGVTQTPRYLIKTRGQQVTLSCSPISGHRSVSWYQQTPGQGLQFLFEYFSETQRNKGNFPGRFSGRQFSNSRSEMNVSTLELGDSALYLCASRVGPVDTEAFFGQGTRLTVV.

In its sample, this clonotype was seen a few times. The chain uses TRBV3-1 and TRBJ1-2, with D possibly matching TRBD1 (5 bases). The CDR3 is made up of 14 amino acids. Between the trimmed V and J ends, which lost 0 bases and 4 bases, there was a span of 9 bases. Germline assignment: CDR1 LGHDT and CDR2 YNNKEL (reference sequence). The CDR3 DNA sequence: TGTGCCAGCAGCCAAGATCGGGGGGTCTATGGCTACACCTTC. As protein: CASSQDRGVYGYTF. Together with reference TRBV3-1 and TRBJ1-2, the CDR3 gives the full variable domain: DTAVSQTPKYLVTQMGNDKSIKCEQNLGHDTMYWYKQDSKKFLKIMFSYNNKELIINETVPNRFSPKSPDKAHLNLHINSLELGDSAVYFCASSQDRGVYGYTFGSGTRLTVV.

The sample holds many counts of this clonotype. The chain uses TRBV28 and TRBJ1-2, with TRBD1 matching 8 bases. J lost 8 bases, V lost 6 bases, and 11 bases had no gene match. The CDR3 spans 14 residues. The V gene's germline CDR1 is MDHEN and CDR2 SYDVKM. The CDR3 loop is CASSPPARGQGYTF. The CDR3 coding sequence is TGTGCCAGCAGCCCGCCCGCCAGGGGGCAAGGCTACACCTTC.

This sequence joins TRBV20-1 and TRBJ1-5; tentative D call: TRBD1 (5 bases). Looked up from germline, CDR1 is DFQATT and CDR2 is SNEGSKA (reference sequence). V gave up 6 bases and J gave up 3 bases, with 12 bases separating them. The CDR3 sequence is 13 residues long. The CDR3 here is CSARENLNQPQHF. The CDR3 region has the DNA TGCAGTGCCAGGGAAAACCTCAATCAGCCCCAGCATTTT.

The chain recombines TRBV5-1 with TRBJ1-1; D gene uncertain. CDR3 size: 12 residues. Germline CDR1 and CDR2: SGHRS and YFSETQ. V lost 0 bases and J 11 bases, leaving 11 bases between the germline ends. This CDR3 reads CASSLGGEEAFF. The DNA for the CDR3 is TGCGCCAGCAGCTTGGGGGGAGAGGAGGCTTTCTTT.

This clonotype was detected ten times or more. The chain carries TRBV20-1 and TRBJ2-2, with D possibly being TRBD1 (6 bases). V dropped 6 bases and J dropped 1 base, with 6 bases sitting between them. Germline V CDR1 and CDR2: DFQATT, SNEGSKA (reference sequence). The CDR3 runs to 12 residues. The CDR3: CSARGNTGELFF. The CDR3, as DNA: TGCAGTGCCAGGGGGAACACCGGGGAGCTGTTTTTT.

This clonotype was counted between two and nine times. The rearrangement uses TRBV7-7 and TRBJ1-1; D unclear. The length of the CDR3 is 13 residues. Looked up from germline, CDR1 is SSHAT and CDR2 is FNYEAQ (reference sequence). Deletions cut 5 bases from V and 3 bases from J, with 10 bases between. Here the CDR3 reads CASSLEGDTEAFF. The CDR3 DNA reads as TGTGCCAGCAGCCTGGAAGGAGACACTGAAGCTTTCTTT.

The V call is TRBV7-2, the J call TRBJ2-6, with TRBD2 matching 10 bases. CDR3 size: 18 residues. With 6 bases clipped from V and 0 bases from J, the junction kept 8 bases outside the gene matches. The germline gives CDR1 SGHTA, CDR2 FQGNSA. The CDR3 DNA is TGTGCCAGCAGGACCGGGACTAGCGAGAGCTCTGGGGCCAACGTCCTGACTTTC. Amino acids: CASRTGTSESSGANVLTF.

This clonotype was picked up many times. V gene TRBV7-2 combines with J gene TRBJ1-1; D might be TRBD1 (5 bases). From germline, CDR1 is SGHTA and CDR2 FQGNSA. V lost 1 base and J lost 5, with 14 bases in between. The CDR3 totals 15 residues. CDR3 sequence: CASSLGRGLGTEAFF. The CDR3 DNA is TGTGCCAGCAGCTTAGGAAGGGGCCTAGGGACTGAAGCTTTCTTT.

CDR3: CASSKDDRRGTDTQYF. CDR3 DNA sequence: TGTGCCAGCAGCAAAGACGACAGGCGGGGAACAGATACGCAGTATTTT. The V and J genes are TRBV7-8 and TRBJ2-3; D may be TRBD1 or TRBD2 (6 bases each). This CDR3 has 16 residues. V was cut by 5 bases and J by 3 bases, with 18 bases left in between. Germline values: CDR1 SGHVS, CDR2 FQNEAQ.

In this sample, this clonotype turned up many times. The gene calls are TRBV5-1 and TRBJ2-1; possibly TRBD1 or TRBD2 for D (5 bases each). CDR3 length equals 15 residues. The V end lost 4 bases, the J end lost 0 bases, and 11 bases lay between the germline ends. The germline V gene encodes CDR1 SGHRS and CDR2 YFSETQ. CDR3 sequence (DNA): TGCGCCAGCAGCGCATCTGGGGGCTCCTACAATGAGCAGTTCTTC. Translating gives CASSASGGSYNEQFF.

This clonotype occurred a few times. With a much larger clone just one base away, this may be a read error. The rearrangement joins TRBV15 to TRBJ1-1; D is undetermined. This CDR3 is 15 amino acids long. V lost 0 bases and J 2 bases, leaving 10 bases between the germline ends. Germline V gene data show CDR1 as LNHNV and CDR2 as YYDKDF (reference sequence). The DNA for the CDR3 is TGTGCCACCAGCAGAGATCCCAAGCCCAACACTGAAGCTTTCTTT. It yields the protein CATSRDPKPNTEAFF.

This clonotype appeared many times. This sequence joins TRBV9 and TRBJ2-1; 9 bases are a match to TRBD1. V dropped 2 bases and J dropped 7; count of bases not matched to a gene: 10. CDR3 size: 16 residues. CDR1 SGDLS and CDR2 YYNGEE come from the germline V gene. The CDR3 sequence: CASSVFGTGTGNEQFF. The DNA of the CDR3 is TGTGCCAGCAGCGTCTTCGGGACAGGGACAGGGAATGAGCAGTTCTTC.

This clonotype was detected many times. The chain recombines TRBV27 with TRBJ1-1, with D hard to call. V was trimmed by 4 bases and J by 4 bases, leaving 10 bases between them. Germline V gene lookup returns CDR1 MNHEY and CDR2 SMNVEV (reference sequence). The CDR3 is 13 residues long. The CDR3 sequence is CASSSSFATEAFF. The CDR3 bases are TGTGCCAGCAGTTCCTCTTTCGCCACTGAAGCTTTCTTT.